Presented here are 31 T cell receptor beta chains from one specimen sequenced in a study of T cell repertoires in cytomegalovirus infection. Using its own MiXCR run on the reads, TCRdb lists one record per CDR3 protein. The data show about 770,000 distinct CDR3 sequences, almost 30% seen once. The antigens of these receptors remain unknown. This specimen consisted of cultured CD8+ T cells from PBMCs, obtained from culture after CMV antigen stimulation. The source of these receptors is a human donor in good health (CMV status not recorded). Some clones in this sample may be carry-over from other donors' samples.

The CDR3 loop reads CASSLNRQQSTDTQYF. DNA for the CDR3: TGTGCCAGCAGTTTGAATAGACAACAGAGCACAGATACGCAGTATTTT. V and J are TRBV28 and TRBJ2-3; D gene unclear. The CDR3 consists of 16 residues. V was trimmed by 3 bases and J by 0 bases, leaving 13 bases between them. In germline, CDR1 is MDHEN, CDR2 SYDVKM.

CDR3 DNA: TGTGCCAGCAGTGGAAGACAGGGGGCTTTCTACGAGCAGTACTTC. Amino acids: CASSGRQGAFYEQYF. V is TRBV6-1 and J is TRBJ2-7, with 10 nucleotides matching TRBD1. CDR3 length: 15 residues. Germline V gene sequence: CDR1 MNHNS, CDR2 SASEGT. The V segment lost 4 bases and the J segment 3 bases; nucleotides outside the gene matches: 6.

The chain links TRBV7-6 to TRBJ2-7; D unclear. CDR3 size: 14 residues. With 1 base removed from V and 2 bases from J, the gap between germline ends came to 9 bases. Germline V gives CDR1 SGHVS, CDR2 FNYEAQ. The CDR3 coding sequence is TGTGCCAGCAGCTTAGGGCGGTTCACCTACGAGCAGTACTTC. It specifies CASSLGRFTYEQYF.

Many counts were recorded for this clonotype. The chain employs TRBV7-6 and TRBJ1-1; 7 bases align to TRBD1. The CDR3 is 14 residues long. Germline V gives CDR1 SGHVS, CDR2 FNYEAQ. V was pared by 5 bases and J by 0 bases, with 3 bases of the junction left unmatched. The CDR3 DNA sequence: TGTGCCAGCAGCCCGGACAGGATGAACACTGAAGCTTTCTTT. This sequence encodes CASSPDRMNTEAFF.

This clonotype occurred once. This may come from a read error, since a much larger clone is one base off. This chain uses TRBV7-2 with TRBJ2-1; D could derive from TRBD1 or TRBD2 (5 bases each). The CDR3 loop spans 14 amino acids. The germline V gene has CDR1 SGHTA and CDR2 FQGNSA. V was cut by 5 bases and J by 5 bases, with 13 bases left in between. Written as DNA, the CDR3 is TGTGCCAGCAGCCTCCGGGGACCGGACAATGAGCAGTTCTTC. As protein: CASSLRGPDNEQFF.

This clonotype was detected ten times or more. V and J are TRBV7-2 and TRBJ1-2; TRBD1 matches 10 bases. The ends lost 4 bases at V and 5 bases at J; junction bases unmatched: 7. CDR1 SGHTA and CDR2 FQGNSA come from the germline V gene. The CDR3 has 15 residues. CDR3 region: CASSSFGTGAYGYTF. As DNA, the CDR3 is TGTGCCAGCAGCTCGTTTGGGACAGGGGCTTATGGCTACACCTTC.

This chain uses TRBV12-3 or TRBV12-4 with TRBJ2-3; the D is unclear. V lost 7 bases to trimming and J lost 5 bases, with 16 bases between them. The CDR3 is made up of 14 amino acids. The CDR3 nucleotides are TGTGCCAGCAAGGCGGAGACCGCAGGAGATACGCAGTATTTT. Its translation is CASKAETAGDTQYF.

The chain employs TRBV14 and TRBJ1-6, with D hard to call. Germline assignment: CDR1 SGHDN and CDR2 FVKESK. The V and J ends lost 3 bases and 7 bases respectively, with 13 bases between them. The CDR3 length is 15 residues. CDR3 coding DNA: TGTGCCAGCAGCCAGAGGAGGTCGGCCAATTCACCCCTCCACTTT. Protein product: CASSQRRSANSPLHF.

The gene calls are TRBV27 and TRBJ2-5; D remains ambiguous. Germline V lookup: CDR1 MNHEY, CDR2 SMNVEV (reference sequence). The CDR3 loop spans 16 amino acids. The V end lost 8 bases, the J end lost 0 bases, and 19 bases lay between the germline ends. The CDR3 here is CASRPWAEIYQETQYF. The CDR3 DNA reads TGTGCCAGCCGACCGTGGGCAGAAATTTACCAAGAGACCCAGTACTTC.

The rearrangement uses TRBV5-6 and TRBJ2-7, with D unclear. Germline V lookup: CDR1 SGHDT, CDR2 YYEEEE. This CDR3 spans 14 amino acids. The germline V and J ends were trimmed by 0 bases and 3 bases, with 10 bases remaining between them. The CDR3 DNA reads as TGTGCCAGCAGCTTGGGTCGCCGAAACTACGAGCAGTACTTC. It codes for CASSLGRRNYEQYF.

The sample holds a few counts of this clonotype. V and J are TRBV7-9 and TRBJ2-1, with D unresolved. CDR1 SEHNR and CDR2 FQNEAQ come from the germline V gene (reference sequence). The CDR3 length is 22 residues. The V end was cut by 5 bases, the J end by 0 bases, with 32 bases between. The CDR3 loop is CASSQHPEWQERWPSSYNEQFF. As DNA, the CDR3 is TGTGCCAGCAGCCAACACCCCGAGTGGCAGGAAAGATGGCCGAGCTCCTACAATGAGCAGTTCTTC.

This clonotype was observed at least ten times. V gene TRBV7-9 combines with J gene TRBJ1-2; tentatively, D is TRBD1 (6 bases). Germline CDR1 and CDR2: SEHNR and FQNEAQ (reference sequence). V was cut by 4 bases and J by 8 bases, with 14 bases left in between. The CDR3 runs to 13 residues. The CDR3 nucleotides read TGTGCCAGCAGCTCGAGGGGGGTGGTAGGCTACACCTTC. This codes for CASSSRGVVGYTF.

Only a few counts were recorded for this clonotype. The rearrangement links TRBV5-1 to TRBJ2-5, with D tentatively TRBD1 (6 bases). V shed 4 bases and J shed 4 bases, with 14 bases lying between them. The germline V gene has CDR1 SGHRS and CDR2 YFSETQ. CDR3 length equals 14 residues. CDR3 sequence (DNA): TGCGCCAGCAGCCCGGACAGTCGAGCAGAGACCCAGTACTTC. Protein product: CASSPDSRAETQYF.

The V call is TRBV2, the J call TRBJ1-5; D remains unclear. This CDR3 is 14 amino acids long. CDR1 is SNHLY and CDR2 is FYNNEI in the germline V gene. V lost 8 bases and J 0 bases, leaving 11 bases between the germline ends. CDR3 nucleotide sequence: TGTGCCAGCTCCCCCCCTTATAGCAATCAGCCCCAGCATTTT. This translates into CASSPPYSNQPQHF.

The CDR3 DNA reads TGTGCCAGCAGTCCCCGGGACAGACAGAACACCGGGGAGCTGTTTTTT. It translates to CASSPRDRQNTGELFF. V and J are TRBV28 and TRBJ2-2, with TRBD1 matching over 7 bases. Germline loops: CDR1 MDHEN, CDR2 SYDVKM. This CDR3 is 16 amino acids long. V lost 5 bases, J lost 1 base, and 7 bases stayed unmatched.

J is TRBJ1-2 and V is TRBV27; D not resolved. Germline CDR1 reads MNHEY; CDR2 reads SMNVEV (reference sequence). CDR3 size: 15 residues. The V end was cut by 11 bases, the J end by 5 bases, with 24 bases between. The CDR3 nucleotides are TGTGCCTCCCGCGGCGGACCCTCATTTAAATATGGCTACACCTTC. The encoded protein is CASRGGPSFKYGYTF.

The chain recombines TRBV9 with TRBJ2-3; D remains unclear. V lost 3 bases and J lost 6, with 11 bases in between. CDR1 and CDR2 from the germline V gene are SGDLS and YYNGEE. The CDR3 contains 13 residues. CDR3 amino acids: CASSAWNVDTQYF. In nucleotides, the CDR3 is TGTGCCAGCAGCGCTTGGAATGTGGATACGCAGTATTTT.

This clonotype was recorded many times. The chain employs TRBV6-6 and TRBJ2-1; 7 bases align to TRBD2. This CDR3 is 14 amino acids long. The junction had 12 bases not matched to a gene; V was cut back by 7 bases and J by 9 bases. Germline V gene sequence: CDR1 MNHNY, CDR2 SVGAGI (reference sequence). The CDR3 spells CASTSGGGGAEQFF. CDR3 nucleotides: TGTGCCAGCACCTCAGGCGGGGGAGGGGCTGAGCAGTTCTTC.

This clonotype was seen more than once but under ten times. V gene TRBV6-5 combines with J gene TRBJ1-6; tentatively, D is TRBD1 (6 bases). Trimming shortened V by 5 bases and J by 10 bases, and 12 bases separated the two germline ends. This CDR3 spans 13 amino acids. CDR1 is MNHEY, CDR2 SVGAGI, per germline. CDR3 loop: CASSNTGNSPLHF. CDR3 DNA sequence: TGTGCCAGCAGTAATACAGGGAACTCACCCCTCCACTTT.

This chain uses TRBV7-6 with TRBJ1-6, with TRBD1 identical over 7 bases. There are 16 residues in the CDR3. The ends lost 4 bases at V and 10 bases at J; junction bases unmatched: 13. The germline CDR1 and CDR2 sequences are SGHVS and FNYEAQ. The CDR3 region has the DNA TGTGCCAGCAGCTCCCGGACAGGCCCGGTAGGATCACCCCTCCACTTT. It encodes CASSSRTGPVGSPLHF.

This clonotype has just a few counts. The chain carries TRBV2 and TRBJ1-5, with D uncertain. The V end lost 7 bases, the J end lost 2 bases, and 9 bases lay between the germline ends. This CDR3 contains 13 residues. Germline-derived CDR1 and CDR2 are SNHLY and FYNNEI. The CDR3 bases are TGTGCCAGCAAGGGTGAGGGCAATCAGCCCCAGCATTTT. Translating gives CASKGEGNQPQHF. Full variable domain (outside the CDR3, taken from reference TRBV2 and TRBJ1-5): EPEVTQTPSHQVTQMGQEVILRCVPISNHLYFYWYRQILGQKVEFLVSFYNNEISEKSEIFDDQFSVERPDGSNFTLKIRSTKLEDSAMYFCASKGEGNQPQHFGDGTRLSIL.

Of note for this clonotype: At one end the junction does not follow the germline gene, possibly because of a read error. The chain recombines TRBV7-4 with TRBJ1-1; D ambiguous. Germline CDR1 and CDR2: SGHVT and SQSDAQ. The CDR3 has 8 amino acids. CDR3 amino acids: CASSLGLF. In nucleotides, the CDR3 is TGTGCCAGCAGCCTCGGCCTTTTT.

This clonotype was observed a handful of times. The chain couples TRBV5-8 to TRBJ1-5, with 7 bases fitting TRBD1. Germline loops: CDR1 SGHTS, CDR2 YDEGEE. This CDR3 comprises 15 residues. V dropped 9 bases and J dropped 7; count of bases not matched to a gene: 16. CDR3 protein: CATSPDIGGGQPQHF. The CDR3 DNA is TGTGCCACCTCCCCCGACATAGGGGGCGGACAGCCCCAGCATTTT.

Remarks on this clonotype: A much larger clonotype is one base distant, so this may be a read error. The rearrangement uses TRBV7-2 and TRBJ2-1, with 7 bases matching TRBD2. J was trimmed by 4 bases and V by 6 bases; bases with no gene match: 12. Germline V gene data show CDR1 as SGHTA and CDR2 as FQGNSA. This CDR3 contains 16 residues. The CDR3: CASRLFRQGGYNEQFF. The CDR3 region has the DNA TGTGCCAGCAGATTATTTAGGCAGGGAGGGTACAATGAGCAGTTCTTC.

This clonotype has a handful of counts. The rearrangement uses TRBV7-9 and TRBJ2-1; possible D gene TRBD1, 6 bases. Germline loops: CDR1 SEHNR, CDR2 FQNEAQ (reference sequence). The CDR3 extends over 15 amino acids. The V end was cut by 5 bases, the J end by 7 bases, with 18 bases between. The CDR3 sequence is CASSARQDTKNEQFF. CDR3 nucleotide sequence: TGTGCCAGCAGCGCCAGACAGGACACGAAAAATGAGCAGTTCTTC.

The chain is built from TRBV25-1 and TRBJ1-2; D is uncertain. This CDR3 contains 11 residues. Trimming cost V 10 bases and J 5 bases, with 11 bases left between them. Germline CDR1 reads MGHDK; CDR2 reads SYGVNS. The CDR3 DNA follows: TGTGCCACCGACGGCTCTTATGGCTACACCTTC. It yields the protein CATDGSYGYTF.

This sequence joins TRBV28 and TRBJ1-5; D call uncertain. Germline CDR1 and CDR2: MDHEN and SYDVKM. Trimming left V 3 bases short and J 3 bases short, with 9 bases between. The CDR3 runs to 14 residues. CDR3 residues: CASSFGENNQPQHF. The CDR3 DNA follows: TGTGCCAGCAGTTTCGGTGAAAACAATCAGCCCCAGCATTTT.

This rearrangement joins TRBV4-1 to TRBJ2-3; D is perhaps TRBD1 (5 bases). Trimming cost V 0 bases and J 3 bases, with 16 bases left between them. Germline loops: CDR1 MGHRA, CDR2 YSYEKL. CDR3 length: 17 residues. CDR3 DNA sequence: TGCGCCAGCAGCCAAGACGAGGACACCAGAAGGACAGATACGCAGTATTTT. This codes for CASSQDEDTRRTDTQYF.

This clonotype was counted only a few times. The chain carries TRBV27 and TRBJ2-4; perhaps TRBD2 as D (6 bases). Per germline, CDR1 MNHEY and CDR2 SMNVEV (reference sequence). V lost 2 bases, J lost 8 bases, and 10 bases lay in between. The CDR3 has 13 residues. CDR3 sequence: CASSLVWGDIQYF. The DNA of the CDR3 is TGTGCCAGCAGTTTAGTCTGGGGGGACATTCAGTACTTC.

A few counts support this clonotype. The V and J genes are TRBV28 and TRBJ2-7, with D tentatively TRBD1 (6 bases). Germline V gene data show CDR1 as MDHEN and CDR2 as SYDVKM. Trimming left V 6 bases short and J 5 bases short, with 14 bases between. CDR3 length: 13 amino acids. CDR3 loop: CASSSGVGNEQYV. CDR3 coding DNA: TGTGCCAGCAGCTCAGGGGTCGGGAACGAGCAGTACGTC.

The chain joins TRBV19 to TRBJ2-3; 8 positions agree with TRBD1. CDR3 length: 15 amino acids. V was clipped by 3 bases and J by 6 bases; unmatched bases: 8. Germline CDR1 and CDR2: LNHDA and SQIVND (reference sequence). The CDR3 DNA sequence: TGTGCCAGTAGTATTTCGAGACAGGGGTCCGATACGCAGTATTTT. This codes for CASSISRQGSDTQYF.